This is a list of T cell receptor beta chains from one sample in a study of PD-1 blockade in classical Hodgkin lymphoma. This table comes from immunoSEQ multiplex PCR, and its TCRdb copy is limited to in-frame clones, with some not included. The repertoire holds around 30,000 clones, around 80% seen once, with less than 0.65% in the top ten. Material: CD4+ T cells from blood, obtained before the fourth cycle of nivolumab. The source of these receptors is a human donor with classical Hodgkin lymphoma. The CDR3 runs from the conserved cysteine through the conserved F or W. D genes are given only for firm matches. Only part of the rows carry a size: once, few, many, or a class if the clone is expanded.

D gene,J gene,V gene,clone size,CDR3 DNA,CDR3 protein
-,TRBJ2-3,TRBV5-1,-,TGCGCCAGCAGCTCTCAGGGGGGGCCCACAGATACGCAGTATTTT,CASSSQGGPTDTQYF
TRBD1,TRBJ2-3,TRBV5-1,-,TGCGCCAGCAGCTTGGCAGGACAGGGTAGCACAGATACGCAGTATTTT,CASSLAGQGSTDTQYF
TRBD1,TRBJ2-3,TRBV2,-,TGTGCCAACTTGGACAGGGGGAGCACAGATACGCAGTATTTT,CANLDRGSTDTQYF
TRBD1,TRBJ1-6,TRBV7-8,few,TGTGCCAGCAGCTCACAGGGGAATTCACCCCTCCACTTT,CASSSQGNSPLHF
TRBD1,TRBJ1-6,TRBV6-6,-,TGTGCCAGCAGCGGGACAGGCAATAATTCACCCCTCCACTTT,CASSGTGNNSPLHF
TRBD1,TRBJ2-5,TRBV6-1,-,TGTGCCAGCCATGGGACAGGACTCAAAGGGGAGACCCAGTACTTC,CASHGTGLKGETQYF
-,TRBJ1-4,TRBV6-5,-,TGTGCCAGCAGTAGAACTAATGAAAAACTGTTTTTT,CASSRTNEKLFF
TRBD1,TRBJ1-6,TRBV5-1,-,TGCGCCAGCAGCTTACAGGGGGAAAATTCACCCCTCCACTTT,CASSLQGENSPLHF
TRBD1,TRBJ2-1,TRBV28,-,TGTGCCAGCAGTGTAGCCGGGACAGCTACTGAGGATGAGCAGTTCTTC,CASSVAGTATEDEQFF
TRBD2,TRBJ2-5,TRBV5-1,-,TGCGCCAGCATAGCGGGGGCCCGAGAAGAGACCCAGTACTTC,CASIAGAREETQYF
-,TRBJ1-1,TRBV7-3,-,TGTGCCAGCAGCCGCCGGGGGGGAGAAGCTTTCTTT,CASSRRGGEAFF
-,TRBJ1-5,TRBV7-9,-,TGTGCCAGCAGCTTAGGAGGAGGGGGAAATCAGCCCCAGCATTTT,CASSLGGGGNQPQHF
-,TRBJ2-7,TRBV5-1,once,TGCGCCAGCAGCTTGGGGCCAGGGCGGCCCGGAGACGAGCAGTACTTC,CASSLGPGRPGDEQYF
-,TRBJ2-7,TRBV5-1,-,TGCGCCAGCAGCTCCATTGGCGCCTACTACGAGCAGTACTTC,CASSSIGAYYEQYF
TRBD1,TRBJ1-6,TRBV7-9,-,TGTGCCAGCAGCCGCTGGACCGGGACAGGGGATTCACCCCTCCACTTT,CASSRWTGTGDSPLHF
-,TRBJ1-6,TRBV7-9,-,TGTGCCAGCGAGTCCTATAATTCACCCCTCCACTTT,CASESYNSPLHF
-,TRBJ2-7,TRBV5-5,once,TGTGCCAGCAGCCCCGGTGGGGGCGAGCAGTACTTC,CASSPGGGEQYF
-,TRBJ1-6,TRBV5-6,-,TGTGCCAGCAGCGGGAAGGGAAATTCACCCCTCCACTTT,CASSGKGNSPLHF
-,TRBJ2-2,TRBV5-1,-,TGCGCCAGCAGCTCCACAGGCGGGACGACCGGGGAGCTGTTTTTT,CASSSTGGTTGELFF
-,TRBJ1-2,TRBV28,-,TGTGCCAGCAGTTCCGCCGGGACGGGCTTTATTCTAGATGGCTACACCTTC,CASSSAGTGFILDGYTF
-,TRBJ2-2,TRBV5-1,-,TGCGCCAGCAGCTTGAACAGCCTGAACACCGGGGAGCTGTTTTTT,CASSLNSLNTGELFF
TRBD2,TRBJ2-3,TRBV11-2,-,TGTGCCAGCAGCTCGCTAGCGGGGGTGATAGATACGCAGTATTTT,CASSSLAGVIDTQYF
-,TRBJ1-3,TRBV9,-,TGTGCCAGCAGCGCGACGGGACTCTACTCTGGAAACACCATATATTTT,CASSATGLYSGNTIYF
TRBD1,TRBJ1-2,TRBV5-1,-,TGCGCCAGCAGCCCGGGACAGGGGACATTCGGTGGCTACACCTTC,CASSPGQGTFGGYTF
-,TRBJ2-7,TRBV5-1,once,TGCGCCAGCAGCTTAGGGGCGGGGACCTACGAGCAGTACTTC,CASSLGAGTYEQYF
-,TRBJ1-2,TRBV7-9,few,TGTGCCAGCAGTCCGCAAAGCAACTATGGCTACACCTTC,CASSPQSNYGYTF
-,TRBJ2-3,TRBV6-1,once,TGTGCCAGCAGTGCCCCCGGGGGCCCAGATACGCAGTATTTT,CASSAPGGPDTQYF
TRBD1,TRBJ2-7,TRBV5-1,-,TGCGCCAGCAGCTCGACCGGGACAGGGACCGCCTACGAGCAGTACTTC,CASSSTGTGTAYEQYF
TRBD1,TRBJ2-7,TRBV11-2,-,TGTGCCAGCAGACCACCCGGGACAGGATCCTACGAGCAGTACTTC,CASRPPGTGSYEQYF
-,TRBJ2-2,TRBV6-1,few,TGTGCCAGCAGCGCAGGGCGCCCCGGGGAGCTGTTTTTT,CASSAGRPGELFF
TRBD1,TRBJ1-4,TRBV6-5,-,TGTGCCAGCAGCCGACAGGGGGTAGGAGAAAAACTGTTTTTT,CASSRQGVGEKLFF
-,TRBJ2-5,TRBV5-1,-,TGCGCCAGCAGCTTGACAGCCATCCAAGAGACCCAGTACTTC,CASSLTAIQETQYF
-,TRBJ1-1,TRBV5-1,-,TGCGCCAGCAGCGCGGCGGGGCGAGTCACTGAAGCTTTCTTT,CASSAAGRVTEAFF
-,TRBJ2-7,TRBV21-1,few,TGTGCCAGCAGCAAAACGGTCGAGCAGTACTTC,CASSKTVEQYF
-,TRBJ1-3,TRBV11-3,-,TGTGCCAGCAGCTTGAACGATGGAAACACCATATATTTT,CASSLNDGNTIYF
TRBD2,TRBJ2-3,TRBV5-1,once,TGCGCCAGCAGCGTTAGCGGGGCGAATGGAGATACGCAGTATTTT,CASSVSGANGDTQYF
TRBD1,TRBJ2-7,TRBV6-5,-,TGTGCCAGCAGTTACTCATCAGGGGGCTACGAGCAGTACTTC,CASSYSSGGYEQYF
TRBD1,TRBJ2-5,TRBV5-1,-,TGCGCCAGCAGGGGACAGGGAGGGGGTGGAGAGACCCAGTACTTC,CASRGQGGGGETQYF
-,TRBJ1-1,TRBV5-1,-,TGCGCCAGCAGCTTGAGAGGGCAGGGCGACACTGAAGCTTTCTTT,CASSLRGQGDTEAFF
TRBD1,TRBJ1-3,TRBV7-8,-,TGTGCCAGCAGCTTGGGGACAGGGTCCGGAAACACCATATATTTT,CASSLGTGSGNTIYF
-,TRBJ1-6,TRBV5-1,few,TGCGCCAGCAGGTCCGAGGGTTCACCCCTCCACTTT,CASRSEGSPLHF